The clone carrying this T cell receptor (beta chain) was picked up many times. Its cognate antigen is unknown. The data derive from a study of T cells in Graves' hyperthyroidism and ophthalmopathy. Germline CDR1 MGHRA, CDR2 YSYEKL. Trimming pared 4 bases from V and 5 bases from J, leaving 9 bases between. The CDR3 has 13 amino acids. PBMCs were sourced from 9 to 10 ml fresh peripheral blood. Amplification of TCR beta CDR3 regions was performed using RNA transcripts as template. TCR CDR3 underwent first-round RT-PCR with the HTBI primer set. Via MiXCR, TCRdb re-called the multiplex PCR reads, giving one row per CDR3 protein. The data contain 530,000 or so distinct CDR3 sequences, roughly a quarter of them seen just once; the ten biggest clones take up about 11%. Points from the study as a whole: Prediction of ophthalmopathy progression came a median roughly 6.7 months pre-onset.

This clonotype originated in a woman younger than 45 with Graves' ophthalmopathy. The sample consisted of blood. V is TRBV4-1 and J is TRBJ1-5; no reliable D call. CDR3 DNA: TGCGCCAGCAGCCCATGGGTGGATCAGCCCCAGCATTTT. This gives the protein CASSPWVDQPQHF.